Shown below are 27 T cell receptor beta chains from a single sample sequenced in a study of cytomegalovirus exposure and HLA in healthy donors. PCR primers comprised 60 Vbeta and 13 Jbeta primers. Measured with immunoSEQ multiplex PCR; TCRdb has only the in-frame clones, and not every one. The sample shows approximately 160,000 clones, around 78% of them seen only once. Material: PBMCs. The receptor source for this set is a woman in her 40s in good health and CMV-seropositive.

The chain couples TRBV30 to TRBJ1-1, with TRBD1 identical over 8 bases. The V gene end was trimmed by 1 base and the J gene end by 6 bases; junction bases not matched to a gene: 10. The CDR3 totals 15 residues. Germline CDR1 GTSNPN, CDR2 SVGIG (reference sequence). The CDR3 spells CAWSEFSQGGPEAFF. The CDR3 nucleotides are TGTGCCTGGAGTGAGTTTTCACAGGGGGGCCCTGAAGCTTTCTTT.

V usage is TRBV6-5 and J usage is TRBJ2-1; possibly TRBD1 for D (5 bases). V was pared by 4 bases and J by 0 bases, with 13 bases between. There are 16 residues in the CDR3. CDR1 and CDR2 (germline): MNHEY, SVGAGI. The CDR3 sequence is CASSLATGVSYNEQFF. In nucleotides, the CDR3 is TGTGCCAGCAGTTTGGCCACAGGAGTCTCCTACAATGAGCAGTTCTTC.

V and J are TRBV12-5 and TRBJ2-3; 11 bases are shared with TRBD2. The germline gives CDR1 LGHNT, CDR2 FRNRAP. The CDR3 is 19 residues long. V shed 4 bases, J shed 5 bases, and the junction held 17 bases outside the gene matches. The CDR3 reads CASGSPHFSGGVRKDTQYF. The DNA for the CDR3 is TGTGCTAGTGGTTCGCCCCACTTTAGCGGGGGGGTCAGGAAAGATACGCAGTATTTT.

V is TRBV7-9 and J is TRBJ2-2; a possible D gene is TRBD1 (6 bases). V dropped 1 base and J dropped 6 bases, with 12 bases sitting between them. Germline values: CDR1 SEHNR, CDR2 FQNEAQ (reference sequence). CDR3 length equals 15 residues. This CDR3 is CASSLVGTGSGELFF. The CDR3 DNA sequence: TGTGCCAGCAGCTTAGTAGGTACAGGGTCCGGGGAGCTGTTTTTT.

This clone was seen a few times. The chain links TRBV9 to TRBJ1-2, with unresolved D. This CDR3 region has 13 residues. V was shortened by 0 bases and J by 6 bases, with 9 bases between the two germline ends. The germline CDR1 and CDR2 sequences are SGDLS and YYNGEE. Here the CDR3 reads CASSVGATDGYTF. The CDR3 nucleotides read TGTGCCAGCAGCGTAGGGGCCACGGATGGCTACACCTTC.

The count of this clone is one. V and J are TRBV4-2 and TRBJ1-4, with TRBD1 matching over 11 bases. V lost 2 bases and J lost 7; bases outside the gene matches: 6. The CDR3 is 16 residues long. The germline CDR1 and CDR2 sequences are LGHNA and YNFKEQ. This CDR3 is CASSQTGTGGGEKLFF. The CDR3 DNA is TGTGCCAGCAGCCAAACCGGGACAGGGGGAGGTGAAAAACTGTTTTTT.

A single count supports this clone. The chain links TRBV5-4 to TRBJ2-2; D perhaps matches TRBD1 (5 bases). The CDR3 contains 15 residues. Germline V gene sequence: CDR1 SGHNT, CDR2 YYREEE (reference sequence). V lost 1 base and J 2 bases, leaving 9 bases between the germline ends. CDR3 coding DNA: TGTGCCAGCAGCTTGTCAGGGTTTAACACCGGGGAGCTGTTTTTT. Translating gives CASSLSGFNTGELFF. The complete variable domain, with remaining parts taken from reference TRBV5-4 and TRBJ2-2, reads ETGVTQSPTHLIKTRGQQVTLRCSSQSGHNTVSWYQQALGQGPQFIFQYYREEENGRGNFPPRFSGLQFPNYSSELNVNALELDDSALYLCASSLSGFNTGELFFGEGSRLTVL.

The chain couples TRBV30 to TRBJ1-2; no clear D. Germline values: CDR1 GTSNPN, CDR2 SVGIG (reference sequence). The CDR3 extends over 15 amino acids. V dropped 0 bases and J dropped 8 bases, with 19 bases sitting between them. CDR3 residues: CAWSVVYLGLRGYTF. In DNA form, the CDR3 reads TGTGCCTGGAGTGTAGTGTACCTGGGCCTGCGAGGCTACACCTTC. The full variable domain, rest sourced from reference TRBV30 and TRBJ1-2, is SQTIHQWPATLVQPVGSPLSLECTVEGTSNPNLYWYRQAAGRGLQLLFYSVGIGQISSEVPQNLSASRPQDRQFILSSKKLLLSDSGFYLCAWSVVYLGLRGYTFGSGTRLTVV.

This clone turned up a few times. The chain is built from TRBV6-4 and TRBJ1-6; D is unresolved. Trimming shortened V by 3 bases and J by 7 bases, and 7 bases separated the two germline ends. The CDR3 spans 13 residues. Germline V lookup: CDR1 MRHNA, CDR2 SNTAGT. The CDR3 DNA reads TGTGCCAGCAGTGAGATGCGGAATTCACCCCTCCACTTT. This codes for CASSEMRNSPLHF.

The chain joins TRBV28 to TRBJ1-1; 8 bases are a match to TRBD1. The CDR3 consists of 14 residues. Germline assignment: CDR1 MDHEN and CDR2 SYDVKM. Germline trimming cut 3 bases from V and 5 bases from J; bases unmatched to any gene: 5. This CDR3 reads CASSLTGVKTEAFF. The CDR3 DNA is TGTGCCAGCAGTTTGACAGGGGTTAAGACTGAAGCTTTCTTT.

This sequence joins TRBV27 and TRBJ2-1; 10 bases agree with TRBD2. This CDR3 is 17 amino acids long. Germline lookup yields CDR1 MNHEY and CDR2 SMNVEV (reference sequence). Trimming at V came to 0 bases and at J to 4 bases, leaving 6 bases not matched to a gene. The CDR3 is CASSLSSLAGAYNEQFF. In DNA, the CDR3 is TGTGCCAGCAGTTTATCTTCCCTAGCGGGGGCTTACAATGAGCAGTTCTTC.

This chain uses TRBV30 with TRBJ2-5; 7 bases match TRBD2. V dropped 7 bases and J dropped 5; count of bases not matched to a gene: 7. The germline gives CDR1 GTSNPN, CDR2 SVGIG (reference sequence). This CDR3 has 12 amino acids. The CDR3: CASRRRGETQYF. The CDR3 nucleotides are TGTGCCTCGCGGCGGCGGGGGGAGACCCAGTACTTC.

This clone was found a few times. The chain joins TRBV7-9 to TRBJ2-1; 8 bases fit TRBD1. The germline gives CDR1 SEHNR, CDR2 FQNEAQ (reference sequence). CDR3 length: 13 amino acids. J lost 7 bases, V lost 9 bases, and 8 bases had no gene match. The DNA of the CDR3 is TGTGCCAGTGAGGGGCAGGGGGCAAATGAGCAGTTCTTC. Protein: CASEGQGANEQFF.

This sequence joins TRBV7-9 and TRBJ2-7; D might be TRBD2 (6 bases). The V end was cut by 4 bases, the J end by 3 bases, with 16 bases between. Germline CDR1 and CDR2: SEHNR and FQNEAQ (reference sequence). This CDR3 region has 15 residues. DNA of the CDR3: TGTGCCAGCAGCTCAAGGGGAGCGGGCTTCTACGAGCAGTACTTC. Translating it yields CASSSRGAGFYEQYF.

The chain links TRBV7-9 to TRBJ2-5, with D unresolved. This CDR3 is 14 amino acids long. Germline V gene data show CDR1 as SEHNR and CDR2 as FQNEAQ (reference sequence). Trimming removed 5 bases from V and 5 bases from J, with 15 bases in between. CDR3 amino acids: CASSRAGTTETQYF. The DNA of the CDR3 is TGTGCCAGCAGCCGAGCTGGCACTACGGAGACCCAGTACTTC.

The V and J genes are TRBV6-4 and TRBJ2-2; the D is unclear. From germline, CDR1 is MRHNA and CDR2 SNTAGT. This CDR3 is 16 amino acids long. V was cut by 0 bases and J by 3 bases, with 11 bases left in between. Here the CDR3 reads CASSDSASSYTGELFF. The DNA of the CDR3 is TGTGCCAGCAGTGACTCGGCCTCCTCCTACACCGGGGAGCTGTTTTTT.

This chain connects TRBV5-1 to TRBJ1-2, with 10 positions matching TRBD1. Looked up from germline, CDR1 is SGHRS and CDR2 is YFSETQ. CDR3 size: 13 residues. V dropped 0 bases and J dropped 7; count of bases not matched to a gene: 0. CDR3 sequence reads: CASSLGTGGGYTF. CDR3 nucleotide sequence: TGCGCCAGCAGCTTGGGGACAGGGGGTGGCTACACCTTC.

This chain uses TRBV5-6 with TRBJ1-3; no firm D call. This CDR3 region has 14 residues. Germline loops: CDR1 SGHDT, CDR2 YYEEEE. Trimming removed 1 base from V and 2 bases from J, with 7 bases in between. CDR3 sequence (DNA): TGTGCCAGCAGCTTGTACGGGGCTGGAAACACCATATATTTT. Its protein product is CASSLYGAGNTIYF. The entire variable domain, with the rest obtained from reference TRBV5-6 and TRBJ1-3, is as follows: DAGVTQSPTHLIKTRGQQVTLRCSPKSGHDTVSWYQQALGQGPQFIFQYYEEEERQRGNFPDRFSGHQFPNYSSELNVNALLLGDSALYLCASSLYGAGNTIYFGEGSWLTVV.

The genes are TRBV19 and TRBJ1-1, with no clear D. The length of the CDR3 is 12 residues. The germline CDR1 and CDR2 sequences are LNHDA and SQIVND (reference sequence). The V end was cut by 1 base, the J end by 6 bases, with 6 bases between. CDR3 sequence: CASSIGLSEAFF. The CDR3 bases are TGTGCCAGTAGTATAGGACTCTCTGAAGCTTTCTTT.

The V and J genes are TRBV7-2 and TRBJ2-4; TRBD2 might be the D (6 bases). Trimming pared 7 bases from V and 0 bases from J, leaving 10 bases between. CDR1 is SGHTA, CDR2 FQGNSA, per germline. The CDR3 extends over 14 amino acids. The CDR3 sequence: CASTGDLAKNIQYF. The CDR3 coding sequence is TGTGCCAGCACGGGGGACCTAGCCAAAAACATTCAGTACTTC.

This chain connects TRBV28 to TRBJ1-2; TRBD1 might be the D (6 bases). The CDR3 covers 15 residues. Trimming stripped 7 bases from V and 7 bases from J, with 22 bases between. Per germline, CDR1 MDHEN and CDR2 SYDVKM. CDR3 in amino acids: CASIRWGGPGSGYTF. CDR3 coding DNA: TGTGCCAGCATCCGGTGGGGGGGCCCGGGAAGTGGCTACACCTTC.

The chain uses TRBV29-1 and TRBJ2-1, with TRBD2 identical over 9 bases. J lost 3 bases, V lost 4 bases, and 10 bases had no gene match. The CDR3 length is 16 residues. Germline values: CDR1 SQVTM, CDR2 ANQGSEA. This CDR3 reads CSVGSSGGTYYNEQFF. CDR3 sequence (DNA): TGCAGCGTTGGGTCCAGCGGGGGGACTTACTACAATGAGCAGTTCTTC.

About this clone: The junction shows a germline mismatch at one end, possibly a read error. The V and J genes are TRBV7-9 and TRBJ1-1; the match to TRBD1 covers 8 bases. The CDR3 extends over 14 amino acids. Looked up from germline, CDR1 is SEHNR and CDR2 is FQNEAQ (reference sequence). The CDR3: CSSSRTGGNTEAFF. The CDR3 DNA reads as TGTTCCAGCAGCCGAACAGGGGGGAACACTGAAGCTTTCTTT.

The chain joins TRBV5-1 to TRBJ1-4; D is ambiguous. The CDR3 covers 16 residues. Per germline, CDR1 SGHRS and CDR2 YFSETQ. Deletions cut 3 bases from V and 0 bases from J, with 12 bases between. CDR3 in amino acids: CASSYSLGATNEKLFF. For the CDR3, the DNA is TGCGCCAGCAGCTACTCGTTGGGAGCAACTAATGAAAAACTGTTTTTT.

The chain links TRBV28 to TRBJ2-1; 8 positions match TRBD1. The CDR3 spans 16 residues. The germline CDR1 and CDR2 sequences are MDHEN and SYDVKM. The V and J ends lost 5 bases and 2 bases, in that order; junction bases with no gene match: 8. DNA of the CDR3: TGTGCCAGCAGTGCAGGGGGCAGGGAGACCTACAATGAGCAGTTCTTC. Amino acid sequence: CASSAGGRETYNEQFF.

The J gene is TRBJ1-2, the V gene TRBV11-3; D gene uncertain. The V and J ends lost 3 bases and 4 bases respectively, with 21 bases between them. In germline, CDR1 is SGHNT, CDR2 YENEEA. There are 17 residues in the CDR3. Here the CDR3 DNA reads TGTGCCAGCAGCTTTGTTGGTAGAGGGCCGAGGATCTATGGCTACACCTTC. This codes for CASSFVGRGPRIYGYTF.

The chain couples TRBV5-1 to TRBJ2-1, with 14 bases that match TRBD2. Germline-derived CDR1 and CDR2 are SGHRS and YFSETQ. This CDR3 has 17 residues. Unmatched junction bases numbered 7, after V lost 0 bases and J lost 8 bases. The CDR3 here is CASSLGRLAGGGDEQFF. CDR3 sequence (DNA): TGCGCCAGCAGCTTGGGGCGACTAGCGGGGGGGGGCGATGAGCAGTTCTTC.